These T cell receptor beta chains were read from a single sample in a study of blood T cell repertoires in COVID-19. Clones were read by immunoSEQ multiplex PCR, and TCRdb kept only the in-frame ones, dropping some. The profile covers 94,000 or so clones, with around 89% appearing a single time and less than 6% taken by the ten largest. The sequenced material came from peripheral blood. The receptors come from an elderly woman with active COVID-19. The CDR3 runs from the conserved cysteine through the conserved F or W. A D gene is named only where the DNA matches it firmly. Clone sizes are given selectively: once, few, many, or a class where the clone is expanded.

TRBV19,TRBJ2-3,NA,TRBD2,CASSIDGTSGRSADTQYF,TGTGCCAGTAGTATAGACGGGACTAGCGGGAGGAGCGCAGATACGCAGTATTTT
TRBV7-8,TRBJ2-6,NA,TRBD1,CASSLEGQSSGANVLTF,TGTGCCAGCAGCTTAGAGGGACAGTCGTCCGGGGCCAACGTCCTGACTTTC
TRBV11-2,TRBJ2-7,NA,NA,CASSGDTYEQYF,TGTGCCAGCAGCGGGGACACCTACGAGCAGTACTTC
TRBV6-2/TRBV6-3,TRBJ2-3,NA,NA,CASSLLAPGTDTQYF,TGTGCCAGCAGCTTACTAGCCCCCGGGACAGATACGCAGTATTTT
TRBV6-2/TRBV6-3,TRBJ2-5,NA,TRBD2,CASSYFRATSGMMETQYF,TGTGCCAGCAGTTACTTTCGCGCGACTAGCGGGATGATGGAGACCCAGTACTTC
TRBV5-1,TRBJ2-1,NA,TRBD1,CASSLGTASGNEQFF,TGCGCCAGCAGCTTAGGGACAGCGAGTGGGAATGAGCAGTTCTTC
TRBV18,TRBJ2-5,NA,NA,CASSPSGAAETQYF,TGTGCCAGCTCACCATCAGGGGCGGCGGAGACCCAGTACTTC
TRBV12-3/TRBV12-4,TRBJ2-4,NA,NA,CASSLGDTDIQYF,TGTGCCAGCAGTTTAGGCGATACGGACATTCAGTACTTC
TRBV7-9,TRBJ2-1,NA,TRBD2,CASRTLADNEQFF,TGTGCCAGCAGAACCCTAGCGGACAATGAGCAGTTCTTC
TRBV30,TRBJ2-3,once,NA,CAWRGGTDTQYF,TGTGCCTGGAGAGGAGGGACAGATACGCAGTATTTT
TRBV29-1,TRBJ1-1,NA,TRBD1,CSVAGQGAITEAFF,TGCAGCGTTGCGGGACAGGGGGCTATCACTGAAGCTTTCTTT
TRBV6-5,TRBJ2-2,NA,TRBD2,CASRIRLAGTGELFF,TGTGCCAGCCGAATCCGACTAGCGGGAACCGGGGAGCTGTTTTTT
TRBV9,TRBJ1-3,NA,NA,CASSVGIGYYSGNTIYF,TGTGCCAGCAGCGTAGGGATCGGGTACTACTCTGGAAACACCATATATTTT
TRBV7-9,TRBJ2-1,NA,NA,CASSPLGSSYNEQFF,TGTGCCAGCAGCCCATTGGGGAGCTCCTACAATGAGCAGTTCTTC
TRBV21-1,TRBJ2-1,NA,NA,CASSPTADNREYNEQFF,TGTGCCAGCAGCCCGACGGCCGACAACCGAGAGTACAATGAGCAGTTCTTC
TRBV7-8,TRBJ1-3,NA,NA,CASSQDSFSGNTIYF,TGTGCCAGCAGCCAGGACAGTTTCTCTGGAAACACCATATATTTT
TRBV5-1,TRBJ2-3,NA,NA,CASRTSRGTDTQYF,TGCGCCAGCAGGACTTCCAGGGGCACAGATACGCAGTATTTT
TRBV18,TRBJ1-4,NA,NA,CASSLSATNEKLFF,TGTGCCAGCTCGCTCAGTGCAACTAATGAAAAACTGTTTTTT
TRBV28,TRBJ2-2,NA,NA,CASRPMGLLGNTGELFF,TGTGCCAGCAGGCCGATGGGACTTCTCGGTAACACCGGGGAGCTGTTTTTT
TRBV7-9,TRBJ2-1,NA,NA,CASSTSQTSKFF,TGTGCCAGCAGTACCTCGCAGACTTCTAAGTTCTTC
TRBV19,TRBJ2-6,NA,TRBD2,CASSIGRGGDSGANVLTF,TGTGCCAGTAGTATTGGGAGGGGAGGGGACTCTGGGGCCAACGTCCTGACTTTC
TRBV15,TRBJ2-7,NA,TRBD2,CATAAGEYEQYF,TGTGCCACCGCGGCGGGAGAGTACGAGCAGTACTTC
TRBV3-1/TRBV3-2,TRBJ1-6,NA,TRBD1,CASSLGQGFSPLHF,TGTGCCAGCAGCCTCGGACAGGGTTTTTCACCCCTCCACTTT
TRBV7-3,TRBJ2-1,NA,NA,CASSPAAAYNEQFF,TGTGCCAGCAGCCCCGCGGCAGCCTACAATGAGCAGTTCTTC
TRBV24-1,TRBJ1-5,few,NA,CATSDNDITGNQPQHF,TGTGCCACCAGTGACAATGACATTACGGGCAATCAGCCCCAGCATTTT
TRBV28,TRBJ1-2,NA,NA,CASSSDRGTNYGYTF,TGTGCCAGCAGTTCCGATAGAGGAACTAACTATGGCTACACCTTC
TRBV4-3,TRBJ2-4,NA,TRBD2,CASSQDLFREGNIQYF,TGCGCCAGCAGCCAAGATCTTTTCAGGGAGGGAAACATTCAGTACTTC
TRBV28,TRBJ2-7,NA,TRBD2,CASSLNGRGSDF,TGTGCCAGCAGCCTTAATGGGAGGGGCAGCGACTTC
TRBV5-1,TRBJ2-7,NA,TRBD1,CASSLVPTGENYEQYF,TGCGCCAGCAGCTTGGTTCCTACAGGGGAAAACTACGAGCAGTACTTC